This TCR beta chain was sequenced for a study of shared clonotypes between healthy human individuals. About the research overall: Every donor yielded three CD4 naive, three CD4 memory, two CD8 naive and one CD8 memory plate. Study-wide results and caveats: Memory subsets had estimated richness that was generally smaller than that of naive subsets.

Worth noting for this clone: What it binds is not known.

Genomic DNA per cell subset filled all wells of several immunoSEQ plates. The table came from immunoSEQ multiplex PCR; TCRdb's copy has only in-frame clones and leaves some out. The data hold 2 million to 2.5 million clones, with about 92% observed a single time. The CDR3 totals 20 residues. The V gene end was trimmed by 1 base and the J gene end by 7 bases; junction bases not matched to a gene: 22. Germline V CDR1 and CDR2: MGHRA, YSYEKL. Only CD45RO-negative cells positively selected for CCR7 counted as naive CD8 cells, so terminally differentiated effector memory CD45RA+ cells were excluded. Specimen: naive CD8+ T cells from PBMCs. This TCR derives from a man aged 18 to 29 in good health. Some clones in this sample may be carry-over from other donors' samples. The chain couples TRBV4-1 to TRBJ2-1; TRBD2 matches 7 bases. CDR3 sequence: CASSQAWMGGGASLGNEQFF. The CDR3 region has the DNA TGCGCCAGCAGCCAAGCCTGGATGGGGGGGGGAGCTTCCCTAGGGAATGAGCAGTTCTTC.